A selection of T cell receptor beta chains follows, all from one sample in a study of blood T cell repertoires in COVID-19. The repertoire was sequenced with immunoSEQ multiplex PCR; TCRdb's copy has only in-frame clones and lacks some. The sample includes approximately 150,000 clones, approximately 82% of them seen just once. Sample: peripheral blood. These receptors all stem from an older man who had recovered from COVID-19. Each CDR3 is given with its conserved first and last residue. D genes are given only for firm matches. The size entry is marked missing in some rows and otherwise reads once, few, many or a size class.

CDR3: CASSVAQENTGELFF
DNA: TGTGCCAGCAGCGTAGCACAGGAGAACACCGGGGAGCTGTTTTTT
D: .
J: TRBJ2-2
V: TRBV9
size: few

CDR3: CASSPYSSYNEQFF
DNA: TGTGCCAGCAGCCCTTATAGCTCCTACAATGAGCAGTTCTTC
D: .
J: TRBJ2-1
V: TRBV5-4
size: .

CDR3: CASSRGSGELFF
DNA: TGTGCCAGCAGCAGGGGTTCCGGGGAGCTGTTTTTT
D: .
J: TRBJ2-2
V: TRBV3-1/TRBV3-2
size: .

CDR3: CASSIVSSGNTIYF
DNA: TGTGCCAGTAGTATAGTATCCTCTGGAAACACCATATATTTT
D: .
J: TRBJ1-3
V: TRBV19
size: .

CDR3: CASSSIPIVDIQYF
DNA: TGTGCCAGCTCATCAATCCCCATTGTAGACATTCAGTACTTC
D: .
J: TRBJ2-4
V: TRBV18
size: .

CDR3: CASSTGQGGEKLFF
DNA: TGCGCCAGCAGCACCGGACAGGGGGGAGAAAAACTGTTTTTT
D: TRBD1
J: TRBJ1-4
V: TRBV4-1
size: .

CDR3: CASSRTIGTAVYGYTF
DNA: TGTGCCAGCAGCCGAACGATCGGGACAGCAGTCTATGGCTACACCTTC
D: TRBD1
J: TRBJ1-2
V: TRBV5-6
size: .

CDR3: CASSLAGRGYEQYF
DNA: TGTGCCAGCAGCTTGGCCGGAAGGGGCTACGAGCAGTACTTC
D: .
J: TRBJ2-7
V: TRBV5-4
size: once

CDR3: CAISGQVSGANVLTF
DNA: TGTGCCATCAGTGGACAGGTCTCTGGGGCCAACGTCCTGACTTTC
D: .
J: TRBJ2-6
V: TRBV10-3
size: .

CDR3: CASSQVPDRVVEKLFF
DNA: TGTGCCAGCAGCCAAGTTCCCGACAGGGTTGTCGAAAAACTGTTTTTT
D: TRBD1
J: TRBJ1-4
V: TRBV3-1/TRBV3-2
size: once

CDR3: CAASVQGNEKLFF
DNA: TGTGCCGCTTCGGTCCAGGGGAATGAAAAACTGTTTTTT
D: .
J: TRBJ1-4
V: TRBV19
size: .

CDR3: CASSYQGGGDTEAFF
DNA: TGTGCCAGCAGTTACCAGGGAGGTGGGGACACTGAAGCTTTCTTT
D: .
J: TRBJ1-1
V: TRBV6-5
size: .

CDR3: CASSFTGPEAFF
DNA: TGCGCCAGCAGCTTCACAGGCCCCGAAGCTTTCTTT
D: .
J: TRBJ1-1
V: TRBV5-1
size: once

CDR3: CASSYGSSQGTDTQYF
DNA: TGTGCCAGCAGTTACGGGTCCTCCCAGGGGACAGATACGCAGTATTTT
D: .
J: TRBJ2-3
V: TRBV6-2/TRBV6-3
size: .

CDR3: CASSVGKAGVYNEQFF
DNA: TGTGCCAGCAGCGTAGGGAAAGCGGGAGTCTACAATGAGCAGTTCTTC
D: TRBD2
J: TRBJ2-1
V: TRBV9
size: .

CDR3: CASSEGTVTNQPQHF
DNA: TGTGCCAGCAGTGAAGGGACAGTTACTAATCAGCCCCAGCATTTT
D: .
J: TRBJ1-5
V: TRBV6-1
size: .

CDR3: CASSLEQAHETQYF
DNA: TGCGCCAGCAGCTTGGAACAGGCCCACGAGACCCAGTACTTC
D: .
J: TRBJ2-5
V: TRBV5-1
size: .

CDR3: CASSPIGGPQETQYF
DNA: TGTGCCAGCAGTCCCATAGGGGGCCCTCAAGAGACCCAGTACTTC
D: TRBD1
J: TRBJ2-5
V: TRBV28
size: .

CDR3: CASSPSGGDQETQYF
DNA: TGTGCCAGCAGCCCTAGCGGGGGGGACCAAGAGACCCAGTACTTC
D: TRBD2
J: TRBJ2-5
V: TRBV9
size: .

CDR3: CASIGQTYNSPLHF
DNA: TGTGCCAGCATAGGACAGACCTATAATTCACCCCTCCACTTT
D: .
J: TRBJ1-6
V: TRBV2
size: .

CDR3: CASSLSQGTGLSYEQYF
DNA: TGCGCCAGCAGCTTGTCACAGGGAACGGGCCTCTCCTACGAGCAGTACTTC
D: .
J: TRBJ2-7
V: TRBV5-1
size: .

CDR3: CASSLTGGSGANVLTF
DNA: TGTGCCAGCAGCTTAACAGGGGGCTCTGGGGCCAACGTCCTGACTTTC
D: .
J: TRBJ2-6
V: TRBV7-3
size: .

CDR3: CASNTKGDRGGYTF
DNA: TGTGCCAGCAATACAAAAGGGGACAGGGGTGGCTACACCTTC
D: TRBD1
J: TRBJ1-2
V: TRBV27
size: .